This is a list of T cell receptor beta chains from one sample in a study of blood T cell repertoires in COVID-19. Sequencing was performed with immunoSEQ multiplex PCR; in TCRdb, only in-frame clones are kept and a portion is missing. This sample has over 40,000 clones, with under 95% found just once. Sequenced material: peripheral blood. These receptors were taken from a man between 65 and 80 years old with active COVID-19. CDR3s include the opening cysteine and the closing phenylalanine or tryptophan. The order of the fields is clone size, V gene, D gene, J gene, CDR3 protein, CDR3 DNA. D genes are given only for firm matches. The size field is filled for only some rows; it gives once, few, many or a size class.

-	TRBV3-1/TRBV3-2	-	TRBJ2-2	CASSHRAVGLGELFF	TGTGCCAGCAGCCACAGGGCCGTGGGTCTCGGGGAGCTGTTTTTT
-	TRBV18	-	TRBJ1-3	CASSPPNQGISGNTIYF	TGTGCCAGCTCACCACCAAACCAGGGAATCTCTGGAAACACCATATATTTT
-	TRBV7-9	TRBD2	TRBJ2-1	CASSSLAGADSYNEQFF	TGTGCCAGCAGCTCGCTAGCGGGGGCCGACTCCTACAATGAGCAGTTCTTC
once	TRBV19	-	TRBJ1-5	CASSIGGRPDRPQHF	TGTGCCAGTAGTATAGGAGGGCGTCCGGATCGGCCCCAGCATTTT
-	TRBV7-2	-	TRBJ1-1	CASSLARRGTEAFF	TGTGCCAGCAGCTTAGCAAGGAGGGGCACTGAAGCTTTCTTT
-	TRBV19	TRBD2	TRBJ2-1	CASSMIAGENNEQFF	TGTGCCAGTAGTATGATAGCGGGGGAGAACAATGAGCAGTTCTTC
-	TRBV30	-	TRBJ2-2	CAWTGMVDGELFF	TGTGCCTGGACAGGGATGGTAGACGGGGAGCTGTTTTTT
once	TRBV7-9	TRBD1	TRBJ1-4	CASSSPAGGANEKLFF	TGTGCCAGCAGCTCCCCCGCAGGGGGAGCTAATGAAAAACTGTTTTTT
-	TRBV5-4	TRBD1	TRBJ1-1	CASSPTPGQGTEAFF	TGTGCCAGCAGCCCCACTCCAGGACAGGGGACTGAAGCTTTCTTT
once	TRBV11-1	TRBD2	TRBJ2-5	CASSLAGGQETQYF	TGTGCCAGCAGCTTAGCGGGGGGGCAAGAGACCCAGTACTTC
-	TRBV18	TRBD1	TRBJ1-2	CASSPGQGNYGYTF	TGTGCCAGCTCACCGGGACAGGGCAACTATGGCTACACCTTC
-	TRBV6-5	TRBD2	TRBJ2-3	CASRVAGGGTDTQYF	TGTGCCAGCAGGGTAGCGGGGGGGGGCACAGATACGCAGTATTTT
-	TRBV18	TRBD1	TRBJ2-7	CASSRPGTGVYVQYF	TGTGCCAGCTCACGTCCAGGGACAGGGGTTTATGTGCAGTACTTC
-	TRBV2	TRBD1	TRBJ1-5	CASSPDRSDQPQHF	TGTGCCAGCAGTCCGGACAGGAGTGATCAGCCCCAGCATTTT
-	TRBV3-1/TRBV3-2	TRBD2	TRBJ2-5	CASSLLAGALRETQYF	TGTGCCAGCAGCCTCCTAGCGGGGGCTCTAAGGGAGACCCAGTACTTC
-	TRBV7-2	TRBD1	TRBJ2-2	CASRGGQGNTGELFF	TGTGCCAGCAGGGGCGGACAGGGCAACACCGGGGAGCTGTTTTTT
-	TRBV10-3	TRBD1	TRBJ1-6	CAISEEGQGSSPLHF	TGTGCCATCAGTGAGGAGGGACAGGGATCTTCACCCCTCCACTTT
-	TRBV11-1	-	TRBJ2-5	CASSLVSGYQETQYF	TGTGCCAGCAGCTTAGTGAGCGGGTACCAAGAGACCCAGTACTTC
-	TRBV7-2	TRBD1	TRBJ2-7	CASSLTGAHEQYF	TGTGCCAGCAGCTTGACAGGGGCCCACGAGCAGTACTTC
-	TRBV7-8	-	TRBJ1-6	CASSRTGQGSPLHF	TGTGCCAGCAGCCGCACAGGGCAGGGTTCACCCCTCCACTTT
-	TRBV3-1/TRBV3-2	TRBD1	TRBJ2-7	CASSQATGAPYEQYF	TGTGCCAGCAGCCAAGCGACAGGGGCTCCCTACGAGCAGTACTTC
once	TRBV5-1	-	TRBJ1-5	CASSLAGDNQPQHF	TGCGCCAGCAGCTTGGCGGGGGACAATCAGCCCCAGCATTTT